This paragraph reports one T cell receptor (beta chain). This sample is drawn from a study of T cells in narcolepsy. Sequencing was performed with immunoSEQ multiplex PCR; in TCRdb, only in-frame clones are kept and a portion is missing. Here the sample spans 25,000 to 35,000 clones, about four fifths being singletons. Trimming left V 4 bases short and J 5 bases short, with 17 bases between. This CDR3 has 15 amino acids. The origin of this receptor is a human donor in good health. The chain couples TRBV23-1 to TRBJ2-5, with D unclear. TRBV23-1 is treated as an ORF (open reading frame) with a function not yet certain. Sequencing was done on a sample of memory (CD45RA-) CD4+ T cells from blood. This CDR3 reads CASSLGQLASETQYF. The CDR3 coding sequence is TGCGCCAGCAGTCTGGGCCAATTGGCCTCTGAGACCCAGTACTTC.